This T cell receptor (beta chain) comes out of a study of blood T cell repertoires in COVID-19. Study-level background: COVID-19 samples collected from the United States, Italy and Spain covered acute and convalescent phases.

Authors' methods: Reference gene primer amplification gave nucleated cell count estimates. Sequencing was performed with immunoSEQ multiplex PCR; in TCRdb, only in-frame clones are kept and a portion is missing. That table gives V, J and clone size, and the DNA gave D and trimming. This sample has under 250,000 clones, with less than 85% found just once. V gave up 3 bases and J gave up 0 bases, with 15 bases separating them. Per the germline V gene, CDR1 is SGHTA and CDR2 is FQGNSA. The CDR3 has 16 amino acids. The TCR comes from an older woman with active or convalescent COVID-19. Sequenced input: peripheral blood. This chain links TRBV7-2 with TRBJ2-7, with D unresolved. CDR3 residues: CASSFPRDPPSYEQYF. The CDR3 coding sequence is TGTGCCAGCAGCTTCCCCCGCGATCCACCCTCCTACGAGCAGTACTTC.